The 5 T cell receptor beta chains below come from one sample, sequenced in a study of T cell changes during pregnancy in multiple sclerosis (dated by TCRdb to the late 2010s). To prepare the library, the immunoSEQ multiplex PCR assay was applied. TCRdb took this table from immuneACCESS and kept in-frame rearrangements with V and J called. Such tables lack part of the clones; where checked against another copy, unresolved V genes explain under half of the gap, and the rest is unexplained. The sample records 43,000 or so clones, more than 75% of which are singletons. About 1.5% of the sample goes to the ten largest clones. The source material was PBMCs (not recorded whether the cells were cultured). The receptor source for this set is a female donor with multiple sclerosis, enrolled in a pregnancy study.

The V call is TRBV4-2, the J call TRBJ1-2; D call uncertain. Germline V lookup: CDR1 LGHNA, CDR2 YNFKEQ. The ends were cut back, 0 bases at V and 4 bases at J, with 12 bases in the middle. The CDR3 runs to 15 residues. The CDR3 spells CASSQEREAFYGYTF. In DNA form, the CDR3 reads TGTGCCAGCAGCCAAGAAAGGGAAGCATTCTATGGCTACACCTTC.

The chain links TRBV10-3 to TRBJ2-7; tentatively, D is TRBD2 (7 bases). The CDR3 contains 15 residues. V dropped 8 bases and J dropped 3 bases, with 20 bases sitting between them. From germline, CDR1 is ENHRY and CDR2 SYGVKD. CDR3 in amino acids: CAISKRDNEYYEQYF. In nucleotides, the CDR3 is TGTGCCATCTCGAAGCGGGACAACGAATACTACGAGCAGTACTTC.

The V and J genes are TRBV28 and TRBJ1-1; D may be TRBD1 (5 bases). In germline, CDR1 is MDHEN, CDR2 SYDVKM. The CDR3 runs to 14 residues. V dropped 5 bases and J dropped 3 bases, with 13 bases sitting between them. Here the CDR3 reads CASSKRGGDTEAFF. The CDR3 DNA follows: TGTGCCAGCAGTAAGCGGGGGGGGGACACTGAAGCTTTCTTT.

This clone was detected once. The gene calls are TRBV7-2 and TRBJ2-7; TRBD1 or TRBD2 may be the D gene (5 bases each). Deletions cut 1 base from V and 0 bases from J, with 10 bases between. The germline CDR1 and CDR2 sequences are SGHTA and FQGNSA. The CDR3 extends over 15 amino acids. The CDR3 loop is CASSLGSGTSYEQYF. The CDR3 nucleotides are TGTGCCAGCAGCTTAGGGTCGGGGACCTCCTACGAGCAGTACTTC.

The chain joins TRBV5-4 to TRBJ2-1; D is unresolved. CDR1 is SGHNT and CDR2 is YYREEE in the germline V gene (reference sequence). The CDR3 runs 12 residues. V was trimmed by 2 bases and J by 3 bases, leaving 3 bases between them. The CDR3 DNA reads as TGTGCCAGCAGCTTTAGCTACAATGAGCAGTTCTTC. It translates to CASSFSYNEQFF.